Only one count was recorded for the clone carrying this TCR beta chain. The sample is drawn from a study of T cell changes during pregnancy in multiple sclerosis. The data were produced by immunoSEQ multiplex PCR, yet TCRdb's version contains in-frame clones alone and is incomplete. The table lists tens of thousands of clones, around 93% of them singletons. This receptor was taken from a female donor in good health, enrolled as a control in a pregnancy study. Source: peripheral blood, taken after pregnancy.

The CDR3: CSWTSGGANTGELFF. In nucleotides, the CDR3 is TGCAGCTGGACTAGCGGGGGAGCGAACACCGGGGAGCTGTTTTTT. This sequence joins TRBV29-1 and TRBJ2-2; TRBD2 aligns across 13 bases. With V trimmed by 8 bases and J by 0 bases, 3 bases remained unmatched. The V gene's germline CDR1 is SQVTM and CDR2 ANQGSEA. This CDR3 has 15 residues.